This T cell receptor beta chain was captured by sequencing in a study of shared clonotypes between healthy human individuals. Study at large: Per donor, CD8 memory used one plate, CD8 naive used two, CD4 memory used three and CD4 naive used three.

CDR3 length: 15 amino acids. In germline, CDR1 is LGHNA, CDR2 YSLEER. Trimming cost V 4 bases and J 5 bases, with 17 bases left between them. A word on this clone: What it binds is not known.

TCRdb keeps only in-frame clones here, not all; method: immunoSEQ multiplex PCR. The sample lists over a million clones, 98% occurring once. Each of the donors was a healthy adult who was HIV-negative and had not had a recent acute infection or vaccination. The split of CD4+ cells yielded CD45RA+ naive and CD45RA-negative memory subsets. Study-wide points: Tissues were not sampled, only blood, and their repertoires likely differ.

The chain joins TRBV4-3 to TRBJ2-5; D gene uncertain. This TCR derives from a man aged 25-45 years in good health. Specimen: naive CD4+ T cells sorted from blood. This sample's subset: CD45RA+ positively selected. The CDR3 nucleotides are TGCGCCAGCAGCCTAAGGTTCGGAACTAAGGAGACCCAGTACTTC. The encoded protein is CASSLRFGTKETQYF.